These 27 T cell receptor beta chains were all obtained from the same sample, sequenced in a study of CD8+ T cells in alopecia areata. Investigators isolated RNA and reverse transcribed it into cDNA to act as the sequencing template. The method was immunoSEQ multiplex PCR; TCRdb's version includes in-frame clones alone and lacks a portion of them. The data contain some 220,000 clones, less than 75% of them seen just once; the ten biggest clones take up 1.6%. Treatment defined: oral pan-JAK inhibitor, 5-10 mg twice daily. The input for sequencing was CD4+ T cells sorted from blood, taken at week 4, from a patient treated with tofacitinib. These receptors were collected from a human donor with alopecia areata.

This clone appeared once. The V and J genes are TRBV15 and TRBJ1-1; 7 positions agree with TRBD1. The length of the CDR3 is 16 residues. V lost 0 bases and J lost 3; bases outside the gene matches: 7. The V gene's germline CDR1 is LNHNV and CDR2 YYDKDF (reference sequence). CDR3 nucleotides: TGTGCCACCAGCAGAGATCCCGGGACAGTGGACACTGAAGCTTTCTTT. This translates into CATSRDPGTVDTEAFF.

The chain is built from TRBV30 and TRBJ1-1, with D possibly TRBD1 on 5 matching bases. This CDR3 comprises 12 residues. The ends were cut back, 2 bases at V and 10 bases at J, with 14 bases in the middle. CDR1 GTSNPN and CDR2 SVGIG come from the germline V gene (reference sequence). The CDR3 spells CAWSQGGTGAFF. Written as DNA, the CDR3 is TGTGCCTGGAGTCAAGGAGGGACGGGAGCTTTCTTT.

The chain combines TRBV29-1 with TRBJ1-1; a weak D match, TRBD1 (6 bases). Trimming left V 5 bases short and J 5 bases short, with 15 bases between. The CDR3 sequence is 13 residues long. Germline CDR1 and CDR2: SQVTM and ANQGSEA. The CDR3 sequence: CSVQGLSETEAFF. The CDR3 region has the DNA TGCAGCGTTCAGGGGTTGAGTGAGACTGAAGCTTTCTTT.

A few counts support this clone. CDR3: CSVDGGGNEQFF. The CDR3 nucleotides read TGCAGCGTTGATGGGGGAGGCAATGAGCAGTTCTTC. The rearrangement links TRBV29-1 to TRBJ2-1; D is perhaps TRBD2 (6 bases). Trimming removed 3 bases at V and 6 bases at J, with 9 bases between. This CDR3 contains 12 residues. The germline V gene has CDR1 SQVTM and CDR2 ANQGSEA.

The table lists this clone with many counts. The CDR3 nucleotides are TGTGCCAGCTCCGAGGTAGCCAAAAACATTCAGTACTTC. This translates into CASSEVAKNIQYF. The J gene is TRBJ2-4, the V gene TRBV6-1; D is ambiguous. The germline V and J ends were trimmed by 8 bases and 0 bases, with 8 bases remaining between them. This CDR3 has 13 residues. Germline CDR1 reads MNHNS; CDR2 reads SASEGT.

The chain links TRBV4-1 to TRBJ2-3, with TRBD1 as a possible D gene (6 bases). V was clipped by 3 bases and J by 5 bases, with 15 bases between them. CDR3 length: 15 residues. Germline V gene sequence: CDR1 MGHRA, CDR2 YSYEKL. CDR3 DNA: TGCGCCAGCAGCCAGTCGACCACAGGGTTAGATACGCAGTATTTT. It translates to CASSQSTTGLDTQYF.

The chain recombines TRBV30 with TRBJ1-1; D gene ambiguous. The V gene lost 5 bases and the J gene lost 14 bases, with 15 bases spanning the gap. This CDR3 is 10 amino acids long. Looked up from germline, CDR1 is GTSNPN and CDR2 is SVGIG (reference sequence). The CDR3: CAWGDPPSFF. For the CDR3, the DNA is TGTGCCTGGGGCGACCCGCCGTCGTTCTTT. The full variable domain, rest sourced from reference TRBV30 and TRBJ1-1, is SQTIHQWPATLVQPVGSPLSLECTVEGTSNPNLYWYRQAAGRGLQLLFYSVGIGQISSEVPQNLSASRPQDRQFILSSKKLLLSDSGFYLCAWGDPPSFFGQGTRLTVV.

The chain links TRBV5-6 to TRBJ2-1; D remains ambiguous. Looked up from germline, CDR1 is SGHDT and CDR2 is YYEEEE. This CDR3 region has 11 residues. The ends were cut back, 2 bases at V and 10 bases at J, with 7 bases in the middle. In DNA form, the CDR3 reads TGTGCCAGCAGCTTCCTTACAGAGCAGTTCTTC. Protein: CASSFLTEQFF.

The rearrangement uses TRBV25-1 and TRBJ2-7, with D tentatively TRBD1 (6 bases). Trimming took 3 bases from V and 0 from J, leaving 9 bases between them. The length of the CDR3 is 14 residues. CDR1 and CDR2 from the germline V gene are MGHDK and SYGVNS. The CDR3 reads CASSDGGSSYEQYF. The CDR3 coding sequence is TGTGCCAGCAGTGATGGGGGCTCCTCCTACGAGCAGTACTTC.

The chain employs TRBV18 and TRBJ1-1; TRBD1 might be the D (6 bases). There are 14 residues in the CDR3. V shed 3 bases and J shed 1 base, with 9 bases lying between them. Germline V gives CDR1 KGHSH, CDR2 LQKENI. CDR3 in DNA: TGTGCCAGCTCACCTTACAGGGAGAACACTGAAGCTTTCTTT. This codes for CASSPYRENTEAFF.

This clone was counted between two and nine times. This sequence joins TRBV10-3 and TRBJ1-2; TRBD1 agrees at 11 bases. Losses at the gene ends were 7 bases for V and 8 bases for J; bases not matched to a gene: 3. Germline CDR1 and CDR2: ENHRY and SYGVKD. This CDR3 contains 12 residues. CDR3 sequence (DNA): TGTGCCATCACGGACAGGGGGCTAGGCTACACCTTC. This encodes CAITDRGLGYTF.

This clone has ten or more counts. The chain recombines TRBV2 with TRBJ2-3, with TRBD2 matching 11 bases. The V gene end was trimmed by 4 bases and the J gene end by 2 bases; junction bases not matched to a gene: 2. The germline CDR1 and CDR2 sequences are SNHLY and FYNNEI. This CDR3 is 15 amino acids long. CDR3 residues: CASSATSGDTDTQYF. The CDR3 nucleotides read TGTGCCAGCAGTGCGACTAGCGGGGACACAGATACGCAGTATTTT. Together with reference TRBV2 and TRBJ2-3, the CDR3 gives the full variable domain: EPEVTQTPSHQVTQMGQEVILRCVPISNHLYFYWYRQILGQKVEFLVSFYNNEISEKSEIFDDQFSVERPDGSNFTLKIRSTKLEDSAMYFCASSATSGDTDTQYFGPGTRLTVL.

Only one count was recorded for this clone. The genes are TRBV29-1 and TRBJ2-1; possibly TRBD1 for D (6 bases). Germline CDR1 and CDR2: SQVTM and ANQGSEA. V was trimmed by 0 bases and J by 0 bases, leaving 12 bases between them. The CDR3 has 16 residues. CDR3 nucleotides: TGCAGCGTTGAAGACCGGACAGTTAGCTCCTACAATGAGCAGTTCTTC. This sequence encodes CSVEDRTVSSYNEQFF.

The V gene is TRBV7-2, the J gene TRBJ2-1; weak D call: TRBD2 (6 bases). The CDR3 loop spans 14 amino acids. Germline V gene lookup returns CDR1 SGHTA and CDR2 FQGNSA. V was trimmed by 1 base and J by 3 bases, leaving 7 bases between them. This CDR3 reads CASSLGDFYNEQFF. The CDR3 nucleotides are TGTGCCAGCAGCTTAGGGGACTTCTACAATGAGCAGTTCTTC.

Comments on this clone: This sample includes further DNA sequences coding for the same CDR3. This chain uses TRBV27 with TRBJ2-7; 8 bases map to TRBD1. Germline V gene sequence: CDR1 MNHEY, CDR2 SMNVEV (reference sequence). This CDR3 contains 15 residues. J was trimmed by 0 bases and V by 5 bases; bases with no gene match: 6. The CDR3 DNA reads TGTGCCAGCAGTCCAAGGACAGGGAGCTCCTACGAGCAGTACTTC. Its protein product is CASSPRTGSSYEQYF.

Turning to this clone: Other nucleotide sequences from this sample produce the same CDR3. The chain combines TRBV30 with TRBJ1-5; D remains unclear. This CDR3 comprises 13 residues. V lost 0 bases and J lost 1, with 4 bases in between. The germline gives CDR1 GTSNPN, CDR2 SVGIG (reference sequence). The CDR3 region has the DNA TGTGCCTGGAGTGTTGGGAGCAATCAGCCCCAGCATTTT. Its protein product is CAWSVGSNQPQHF.

The chain joins TRBV25-1 to TRBJ1-2; D gene unclear. Germline V gene sequence: CDR1 MGHDK, CDR2 SYGVNS. The V end was cut by 3 bases, the J end by 4 bases, with 12 bases between. The CDR3 is 14 residues long. CDR3 sequence reads: CASSDPGLVYGYTF. CDR3 sequence (DNA): TGTGCCAGCAGTGACCCGGGGTTGGTCTATGGCTACACCTTC.

The J gene is TRBJ2-7, the V gene TRBV5-1; perhaps D is TRBD1 or TRBD2 (6 bases each). V was clipped by 10 bases and J by 1 base, with 18 bases between them. The CDR3 loop spans 14 amino acids. Germline CDR1 and CDR2: SGHRS and YFSETQ. The CDR3 DNA is TGCGCCTGCAAAGTTCAGGGGACTTCCTACGAGCAGTACTTC. Its translation is CACKVQGTSYEQYF.

This clone came up a few times. This chain links TRBV11-2 with TRBJ2-3; TRBD2 might be the D (7 bases). Trimming took off 6 bases at V and 0 bases at J, with 16 bases between the two ends. The CDR3 consists of 16 residues. Germline CDR1 and CDR2: SGHAT and FQNNGV. The CDR3 loop is CASRTGGLTSTDTQYF. For the CDR3, the DNA is TGTGCCAGCAGAACGGGGGGCCTTACTAGCACAGATACGCAGTATTTT.

This clone was picked up a small number of times. The chain links TRBV19 to TRBJ1-4; D call uncertain. Looked up from germline, CDR1 is LNHDA and CDR2 is SQIVND (reference sequence). CDR3 length equals 12 residues. V was clipped by 5 bases and J by 4 bases, with 5 bases between them. The CDR3 spells CASSRSNEKLFF. CDR3 coding DNA: TGTGCCAGTAGTCGGAGTAATGAAAAACTGTTTTTT.

The chain links TRBV5-1 to TRBJ2-3; perhaps TRBD1 as D (5 bases). Trimming removed 0 bases at V and 4 bases at J, with 9 bases between. Germline CDR1 SGHRS, CDR2 YFSETQ. The CDR3 is 14 amino acids. Written as DNA, the CDR3 is TGCGCCAGCAGCTTGGTCCAGGGCGCAGATACGCAGTATTTT. This sequence encodes CASSLVQGADTQYF.

This clone was detected a few times. J is TRBJ2-1 and V is TRBV4-3, with 9 bases identical to TRBD2. Germline V lookup: CDR1 LGHNA, CDR2 YSLEER. The V segment lost 3 bases and the J segment 13 bases; nucleotides outside the gene matches: 10. The CDR3 extends over 14 amino acids. CDR3 residues: CASSHPEGSGGQFF. The CDR3 bases are TGCGCCAGCAGCCACCCCGAGGGTAGCGGGGGACAGTTCTTC.

The chain couples TRBV4-3 to TRBJ2-3; D gene ambiguous. Germline values: CDR1 LGHNA, CDR2 YSLEER. V shed 0 bases and J shed 4 bases, with 5 bases lying between them. The CDR3 is 13 residues long. The CDR3 nucleotides read TGCGCCAGCAGCCAAGATCTTCCAGATACGCAGTATTTT. This codes for CASSQDLPDTQYF.

The chain carries TRBV28 and TRBJ1-1; D perhaps matches TRBD1 (6 bases). V was shortened by 8 bases and J by 5 bases, with 15 bases between the two germline ends. Germline V gene sequence: CDR1 MDHEN, CDR2 SYDVKM. The CDR3 sequence is 13 residues long. CDR3 in amino acids: CASSRGAGTEAFF. The CDR3 nucleotides are TGTGCCAGCTCAAGGGGGGCAGGGACTGAAGCTTTCTTT.

This clone was recorded only once. The V call is TRBV6-5, the J call TRBJ2-3; D gene uncertain. Germline CDR1 reads MNHEY; CDR2 reads SVGAGI. CDR3 size: 11 residues. V dropped 6 bases and J dropped 3 bases, with 4 bases sitting between them. Here the CDR3 reads CASRVTDTQYF. In DNA form, the CDR3 reads TGTGCCAGCAGAGTTACAGATACGCAGTATTTT.

The V and J genes are TRBV7-8 and TRBJ2-5; D is possibly TRBD2 (5 bases). CDR1 SGHVS and CDR2 FQNEAQ come from the germline V gene. The V end was cut by 4 bases, the J end by 5 bases, with 14 bases between. This CDR3 has 14 residues. CDR3 in amino acids: CASSSLAARETQYF. The CDR3 DNA sequence: TGTGCCAGCAGCTCTCTAGCTGCGCGGGAGACCCAGTACTTC. Variable domain in full (rest from reference TRBV7-8 and TRBJ2-5): GAGVSQSPRYKVAKRGQDVALRCDPISGHVSLFWYQQALGQGPEFLTYFQNEAQLDKSGLPSDRFFAERPEGSVSTLKIQRTQQEDSAVYLCASSSLAARETQYFGPGTRLLVL.

This clone was picked up one time. This chain uses TRBV2 with TRBJ1-6; no firm D call. The V and J ends lost 2 bases and 7 bases respectively, with 12 bases between them. The CDR3 has 15 residues. CDR1 and CDR2 (germline): SNHLY, FYNNEI. CDR3 sequence (DNA): TGTGCCAGCAGTGAAAACCCAGGAGGGAATTCACCCCTCCACTTT. Translated: CASSENPGGNSPLHF.